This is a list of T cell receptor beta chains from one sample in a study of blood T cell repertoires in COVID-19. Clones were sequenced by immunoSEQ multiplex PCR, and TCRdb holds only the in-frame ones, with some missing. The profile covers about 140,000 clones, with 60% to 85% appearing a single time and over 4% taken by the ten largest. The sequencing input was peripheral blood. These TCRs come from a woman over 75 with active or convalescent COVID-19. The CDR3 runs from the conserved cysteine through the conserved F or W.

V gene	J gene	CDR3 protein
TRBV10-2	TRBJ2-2	CASRDRGNTGELFF
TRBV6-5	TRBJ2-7	CASRTGGQSEQYF
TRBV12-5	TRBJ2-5	CASDIDETQYF
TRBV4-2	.	CASSQDSREPQYF
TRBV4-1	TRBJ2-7	CASSPYGTGSWYEQYF
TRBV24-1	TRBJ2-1	CATSDFSRDNEQFF
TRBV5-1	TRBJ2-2	CASSLASGGANTGELFF
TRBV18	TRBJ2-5	CASSPHPVETQYF
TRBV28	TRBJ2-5	CASSSKHQETQYF
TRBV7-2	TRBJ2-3	CASRMDIDTQYF
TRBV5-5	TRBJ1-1	CASSLWGGTEAFF
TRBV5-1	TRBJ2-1	CASSPAVKLAGNEQFF
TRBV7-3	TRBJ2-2	CASSLDINTGELFF
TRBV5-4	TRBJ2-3	CASSLTGGSGDTQYF
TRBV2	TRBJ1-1	CASSAPSSNTEAFF
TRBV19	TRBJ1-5	CASSGRDRPQHF
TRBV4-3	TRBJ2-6	CASSQRFGTGGPSGANVLTF
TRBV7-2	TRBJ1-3	CASSLQHRVSRGNTIYF
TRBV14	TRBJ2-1	CASGGQGIYNEQFF
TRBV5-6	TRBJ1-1	CASSIVQGNTEAFF
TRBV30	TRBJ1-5	CACSSPGDQPQHF
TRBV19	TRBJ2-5	CASSIGTGETQYF
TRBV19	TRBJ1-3	CASSSTDAPGNTIYF
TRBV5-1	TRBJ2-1	CASSFPRGSYNEQFF
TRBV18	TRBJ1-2	CASSEDRAFGYTF
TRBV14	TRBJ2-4	CASSQGHREKNIQYF
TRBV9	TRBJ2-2	CASSARDRAGTGELFF
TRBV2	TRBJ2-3	CASSEVGAKTDTQYF
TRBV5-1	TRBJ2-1	CASSDTPNEQFF
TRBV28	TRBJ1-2	CASSIRQGQGDHYGYTF
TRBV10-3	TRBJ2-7	CAISVGTGGSYEQYF
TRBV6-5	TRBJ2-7	CASQSRGYEQYF
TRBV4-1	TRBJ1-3	CASSQDGQGPGNTIYF
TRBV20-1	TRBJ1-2	CSAIEQGFSGYTF
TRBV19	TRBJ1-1	CASTQPGGPPTEAFF
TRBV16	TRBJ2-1	CASSQVRYNEQFF
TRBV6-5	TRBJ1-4	CASRTGREREKLFF
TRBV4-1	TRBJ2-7	CASSPSGGHYEQYF
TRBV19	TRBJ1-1	CASSAGRWGTEAFF
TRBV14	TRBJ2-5	CASSRNDRGVETQYF
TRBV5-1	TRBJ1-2	CASSGRGGGIGDYGYTF
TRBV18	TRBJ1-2	CASSPEDYYGYTF